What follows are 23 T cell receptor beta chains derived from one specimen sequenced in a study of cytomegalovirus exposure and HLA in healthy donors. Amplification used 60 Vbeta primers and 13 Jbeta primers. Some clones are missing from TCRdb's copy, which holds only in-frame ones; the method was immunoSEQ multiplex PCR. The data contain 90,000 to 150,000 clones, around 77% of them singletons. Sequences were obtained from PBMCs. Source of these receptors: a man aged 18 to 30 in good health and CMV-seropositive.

CDR3 residues: CASSLRESLDSYEQYF. CDR3 coding DNA: TGCGCCAGCAGCCTCCGAGAGAGCCTAGACTCCTACGAGCAGTACTTC. The V call is TRBV5-1, the J call TRBJ2-7; the D is unclear. The CDR3 consists of 16 residues. The germline V gene encodes CDR1 SGHRS and CDR2 YFSETQ. Trimming took 4 bases from V and 0 from J, leaving 17 bases between them.

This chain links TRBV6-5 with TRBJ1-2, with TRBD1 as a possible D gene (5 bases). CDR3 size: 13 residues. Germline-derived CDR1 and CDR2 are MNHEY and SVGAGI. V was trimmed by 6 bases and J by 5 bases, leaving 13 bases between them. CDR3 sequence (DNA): TGTGCCAGCAGCGGCAGGGTCGGGTATGGCTACACCTTC. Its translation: CASSGRVGYGYTF.

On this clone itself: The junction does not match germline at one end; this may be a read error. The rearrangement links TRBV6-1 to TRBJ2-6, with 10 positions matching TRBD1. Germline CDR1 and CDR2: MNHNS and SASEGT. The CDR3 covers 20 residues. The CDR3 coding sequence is TGTGCCAGCAGTGAAGCTAAGGACAGGGGGGCTAGGGCTGGGGCCAACGGCCTGACTTTC. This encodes CASSEAKDRGARAGANGLTF.

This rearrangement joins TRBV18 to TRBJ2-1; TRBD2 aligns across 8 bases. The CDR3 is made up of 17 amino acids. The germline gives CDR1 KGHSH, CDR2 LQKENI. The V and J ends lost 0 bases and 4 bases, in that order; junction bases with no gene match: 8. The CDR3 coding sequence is TGTGCCAGCTCACCACCCCCGGGAGGGCCATTTTACAATGAGCAGTTCTTC. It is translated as CASSPPPGGPFYNEQFF.

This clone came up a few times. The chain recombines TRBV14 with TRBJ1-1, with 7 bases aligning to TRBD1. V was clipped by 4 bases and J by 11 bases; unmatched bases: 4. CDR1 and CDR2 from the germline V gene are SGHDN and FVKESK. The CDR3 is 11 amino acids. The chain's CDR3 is CASSRGTAAFF. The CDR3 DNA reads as TGTGCCAGCAGCCGCGGGACAGCGGCTTTCTTT.

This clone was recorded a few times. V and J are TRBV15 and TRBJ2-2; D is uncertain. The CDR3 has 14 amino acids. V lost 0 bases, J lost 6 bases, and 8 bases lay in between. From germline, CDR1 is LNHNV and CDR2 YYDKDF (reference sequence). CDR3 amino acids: CATSRDYTAGELFF. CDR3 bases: TGTGCCACCAGCAGAGATTATACGGCCGGGGAGCTGTTTTTT.

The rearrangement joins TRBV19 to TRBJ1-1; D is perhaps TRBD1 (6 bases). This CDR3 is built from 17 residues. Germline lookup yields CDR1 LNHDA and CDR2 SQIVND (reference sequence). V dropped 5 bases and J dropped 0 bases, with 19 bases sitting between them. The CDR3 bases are TGTGCCAGTAGTCCGGGGCAGGGGCTATTTATGAACACTGAAGCTTTCTTT. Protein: CASSPGQGLFMNTEAFF.

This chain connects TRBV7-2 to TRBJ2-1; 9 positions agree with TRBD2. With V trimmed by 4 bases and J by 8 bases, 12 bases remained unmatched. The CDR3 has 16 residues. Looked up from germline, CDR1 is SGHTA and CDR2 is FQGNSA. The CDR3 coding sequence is TGTGCCAGCAGCTCTATCTACGGGACTAGCAACGATGAGCAGTTCTTC. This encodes CASSSIYGTSNDEQFF.

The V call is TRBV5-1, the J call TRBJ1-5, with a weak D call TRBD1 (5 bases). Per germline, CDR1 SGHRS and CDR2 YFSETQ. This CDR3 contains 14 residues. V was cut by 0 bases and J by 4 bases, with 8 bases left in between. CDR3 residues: CASSLVSGNQPQHF. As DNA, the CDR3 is TGCGCCAGCAGCTTGGTTTCAGGGAATCAGCCCCAGCATTTT. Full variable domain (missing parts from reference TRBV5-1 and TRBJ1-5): KAGVTQTPRYLIKTRGQQVTLSCSPISGHRSVSWYQQTPGQGLQFLFEYFSETQRNKGNFPGRFSGRQFSNSRSEMNVSTLELGDSALYLCASSLVSGNQPQHFGDGTRLSIL.

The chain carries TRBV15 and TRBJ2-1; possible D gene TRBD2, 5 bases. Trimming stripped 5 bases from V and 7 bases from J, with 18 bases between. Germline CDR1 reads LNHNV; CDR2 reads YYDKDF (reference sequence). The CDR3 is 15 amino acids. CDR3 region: CATSPIMGVGNEQFF. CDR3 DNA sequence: TGTGCCACCAGCCCTATAATGGGAGTTGGGAATGAGCAGTTCTTC.

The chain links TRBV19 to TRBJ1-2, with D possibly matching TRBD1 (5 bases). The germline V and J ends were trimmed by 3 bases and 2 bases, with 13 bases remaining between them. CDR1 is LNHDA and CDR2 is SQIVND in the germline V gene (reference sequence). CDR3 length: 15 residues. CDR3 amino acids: CASSIWQGENYGYTF. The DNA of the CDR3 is TGTGCCAGTAGTATTTGGCAGGGCGAGAACTATGGCTACACCTTC.

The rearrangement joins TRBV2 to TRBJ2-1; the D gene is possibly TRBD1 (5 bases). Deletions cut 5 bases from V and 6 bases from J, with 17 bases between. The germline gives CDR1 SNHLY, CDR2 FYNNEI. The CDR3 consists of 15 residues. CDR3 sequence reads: CASSFLRKGINEQFF. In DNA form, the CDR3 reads TGTGCCAGCAGTTTTCTTCGGAAGGGGATCAATGAGCAGTTCTTC. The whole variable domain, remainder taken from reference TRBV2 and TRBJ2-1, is EPEVTQTPSHQVTQMGQEVILRCVPISNHLYFYWYRQILGQKVEFLVSFYNNEISEKSEIFDDQFSVERPDGSNFTLKIRSTKLEDSAMYFCASSFLRKGINEQFFGPGTRLTVL.

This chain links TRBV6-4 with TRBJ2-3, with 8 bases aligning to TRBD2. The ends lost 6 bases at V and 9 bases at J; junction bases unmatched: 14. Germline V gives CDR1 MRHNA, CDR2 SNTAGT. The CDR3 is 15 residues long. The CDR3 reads CASSAQESGGWTQYF. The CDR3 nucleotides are TGTGCCAGCAGCGCCCAGGAGAGCGGGGGTTGGACGCAGTATTTT.

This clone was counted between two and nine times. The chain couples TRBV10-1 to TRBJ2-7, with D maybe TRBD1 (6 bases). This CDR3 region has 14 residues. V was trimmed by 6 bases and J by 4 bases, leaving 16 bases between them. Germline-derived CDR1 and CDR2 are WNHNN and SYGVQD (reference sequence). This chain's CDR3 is CASSPRDTPYEQYF. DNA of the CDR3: TGCGCCAGCAGCCCCCGGGACACCCCATACGAGCAGTACTTC.

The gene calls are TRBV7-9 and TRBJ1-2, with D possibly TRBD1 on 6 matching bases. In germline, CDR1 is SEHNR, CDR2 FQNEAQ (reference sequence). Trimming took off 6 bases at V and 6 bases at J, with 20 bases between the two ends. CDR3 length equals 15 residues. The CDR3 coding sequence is TGTGCCAGCAGTTCTGGACAGAAGCTAATGGATGGCTACACCTTC. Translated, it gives CASSSGQKLMDGYTF.

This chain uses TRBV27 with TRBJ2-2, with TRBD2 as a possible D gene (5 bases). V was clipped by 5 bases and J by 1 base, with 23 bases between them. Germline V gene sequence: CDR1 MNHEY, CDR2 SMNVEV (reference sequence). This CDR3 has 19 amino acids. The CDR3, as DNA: TGTGCCAGCAGTCCCCGGGGTAGAGCACAAGCCCGGAACACCGGGGAGCTGTTTTTT. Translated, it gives CASSPRGRAQARNTGELFF.

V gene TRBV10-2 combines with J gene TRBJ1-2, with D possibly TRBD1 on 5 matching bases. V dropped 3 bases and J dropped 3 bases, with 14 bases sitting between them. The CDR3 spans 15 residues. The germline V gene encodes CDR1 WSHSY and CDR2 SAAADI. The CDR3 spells CASSEAGRPDYGYTF. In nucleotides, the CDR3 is TGCGCCAGCAGTGAAGCGGGACGCCCGGACTATGGCTACACCTTC.

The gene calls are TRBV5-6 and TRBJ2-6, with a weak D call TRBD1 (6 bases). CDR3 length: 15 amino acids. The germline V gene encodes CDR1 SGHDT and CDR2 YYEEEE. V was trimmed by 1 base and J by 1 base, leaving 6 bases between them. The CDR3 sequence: CASSLTGSGANVLTF. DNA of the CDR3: TGTGCCAGCAGCTTGACAGGGTCTGGGGCCAACGTCCTGACTTTC.

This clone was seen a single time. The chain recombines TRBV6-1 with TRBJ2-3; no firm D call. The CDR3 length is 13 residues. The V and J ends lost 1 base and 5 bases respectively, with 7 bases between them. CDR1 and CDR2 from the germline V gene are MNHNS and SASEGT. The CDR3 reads CASSEGEKDTQYF. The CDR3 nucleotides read TGTGCCAGCAGTGAAGGAGAGAAAGATACGCAGTATTTT.

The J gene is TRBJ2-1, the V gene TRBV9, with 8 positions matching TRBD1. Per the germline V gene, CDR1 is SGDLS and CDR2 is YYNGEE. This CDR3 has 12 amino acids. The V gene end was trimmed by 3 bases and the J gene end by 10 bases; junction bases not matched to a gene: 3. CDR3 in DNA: TGTGCCAGCAGCGAGAACAGGGGGGAGCAGTTCTTC. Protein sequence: CASSENRGEQFF.

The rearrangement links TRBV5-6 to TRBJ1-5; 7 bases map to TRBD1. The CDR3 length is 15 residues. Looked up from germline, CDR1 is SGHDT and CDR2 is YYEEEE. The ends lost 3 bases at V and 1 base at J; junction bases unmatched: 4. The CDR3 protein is CASSWGQRSNQPQHF. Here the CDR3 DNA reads TGTGCCAGCAGCTGGGGACAGAGAAGCAATCAGCCCCAGCATTTT.

The CDR3 sequence: CASNKGVGGGDTDTQYF. For the CDR3, the DNA is TGTGCCAGCAACAAAGGGGTGGGCGGGGGGGATACAGATACGCAGTATTTT. The chain joins TRBV5-5 to TRBJ2-3; the match to TRBD2 covers 9 bases. The CDR3 has 17 amino acids. Germline values: CDR1 SGHKS, CDR2 YYEKEE (reference sequence). J gave up 3 bases and V 6 bases, and 14 bases lay outside the gene matches.

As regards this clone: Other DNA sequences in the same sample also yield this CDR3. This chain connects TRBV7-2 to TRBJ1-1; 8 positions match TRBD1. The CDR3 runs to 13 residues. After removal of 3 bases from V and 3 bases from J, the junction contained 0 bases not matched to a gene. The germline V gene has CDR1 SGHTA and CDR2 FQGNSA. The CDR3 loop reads CASSLTGDTEAFF. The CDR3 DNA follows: TGTGCCAGCAGCTTGACAGGGGACACTGAAGCTTTCTTT.